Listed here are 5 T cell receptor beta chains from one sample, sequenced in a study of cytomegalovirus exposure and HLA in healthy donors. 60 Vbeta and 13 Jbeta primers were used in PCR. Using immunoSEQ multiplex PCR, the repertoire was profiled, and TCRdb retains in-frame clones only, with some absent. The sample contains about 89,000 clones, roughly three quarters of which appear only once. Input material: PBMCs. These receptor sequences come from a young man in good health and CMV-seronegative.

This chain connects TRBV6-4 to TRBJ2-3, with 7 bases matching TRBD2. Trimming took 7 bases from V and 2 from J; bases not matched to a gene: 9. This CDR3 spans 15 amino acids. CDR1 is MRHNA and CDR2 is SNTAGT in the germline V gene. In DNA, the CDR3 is TGTGCCAGCATTATCGCGGGGGAGAACACAGATACGCAGTATTTT. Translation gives CASIIAGENTDTQYF.

CDR3 coding DNA: TGTGCCAGCAGCCCAGGGAACTCCCCGAGGGAGACCCAGTACTTC. It yields the protein CASSPGNSPRETQYF. This chain uses TRBV7-9 with TRBJ2-5, with a weak D call TRBD1 (5 bases). Germline V CDR1 and CDR2: SEHNR, FQNEAQ (reference sequence). The CDR3 covers 15 residues. Trimming shortened V by 5 bases and J by 5 bases, and 18 bases separated the two germline ends.

CDR3 in amino acids: CASSLRTSGPYEQYF. In DNA form, the CDR3 reads TGCGCCAGCAGCTTGAGGACTAGCGGCCCCTACGAGCAGTACTTC. This chain uses TRBV5-1 with TRBJ2-5, with 10 bases matching TRBD2. Matching the DNA end better, TRBJ2-7 makes the J call doubtful. The CDR3 spans 15 residues. Germline values: CDR1 SGHRS, CDR2 YFSETQ.

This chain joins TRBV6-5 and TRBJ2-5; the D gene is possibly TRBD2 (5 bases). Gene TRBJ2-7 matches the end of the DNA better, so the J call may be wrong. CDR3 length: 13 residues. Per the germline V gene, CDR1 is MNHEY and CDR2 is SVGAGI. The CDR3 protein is CASSYLEEGEQYF. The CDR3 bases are TGTGCCAGCAGTTACTTGGAAGAGGGCGAGCAGTACTTC.

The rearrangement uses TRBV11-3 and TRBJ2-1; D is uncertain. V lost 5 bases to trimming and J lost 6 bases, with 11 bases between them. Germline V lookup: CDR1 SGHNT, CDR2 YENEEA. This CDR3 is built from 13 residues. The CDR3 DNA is TGTGCCAGCAGCGTCGATAGAGGCAATGAGCAGTTCTTC. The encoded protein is CASSVDRGNEQFF. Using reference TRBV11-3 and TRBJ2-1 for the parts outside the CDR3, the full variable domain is EAGVVQSPRYKIIEKKQPVAFWCNPISGHNTLYWYLQNLGQGPELLIRYENEEAVDDSQLPKDRFSAERLKGVDSTLKIQPAELGDSAVYLCASSVDRGNEQFFGPGTRLTVL.